A single sample gave rise to the 24 T cell receptor beta chains below, sequenced in a study of blood T cell repertoires in COVID-19 (dated by TCRdb to 2020 to 2022). Library preparation was by the immunoSEQ multiplex PCR assay. TCRdb stores this immuneACCESS table with in-frame sequences only. Part of the clones is absent; in the studies checked, under half of the shortfall reflects unresolved V genes, and no reason is known for the rest. The sample table shows approximately 50,000 clones, and roughly 83% are seen once. Over 9.5% of the sample is in the top ten clones. The sample consisted of peripheral blood. The receptors derive from a human donor in a cohort sampled during active COVID-19.

This clone was recorded a few times. This CDR3 is CAWKYWSGLSPLHF. The CDR3 DNA follows: TGTGCCTGGAAGTATTGGTCAGGGCTTTCACCCCTCCACTTT. This chain joins TRBV30 and TRBJ1-6; a possible D gene is TRBD1 (5 bases). CDR1 is GTSNPN, CDR2 SVGIG, per germline (reference sequence). V was pared by 4 bases and J by 9 bases, with 16 bases between. This CDR3 contains 14 residues.

V usage is TRBV3-1 (or the pseudogene TRBV3-2) and J usage is TRBJ1-2; tentative D call: TRBD1 (5 bases). The germline CDR1 and CDR2 sequences are LGHDT and YNNKEL (reference sequence). CDR3 length: 13 amino acids. V dropped 0 bases and J dropped 6 bases, with 8 bases sitting between them. The CDR3 loop reads CASSQDWGDGYTF. Written as DNA, the CDR3 is TGTGCCAGCAGCCAAGATTGGGGGGATGGCTACACCTTC.

The gene calls are TRBV7-9 and TRBJ1-6; D unresolved. Germline V gene lookup returns CDR1 SEHNR and CDR2 FQNEAQ (reference sequence). The V end lost 4 bases, the J end lost 7 bases, and 8 bases lay between the germline ends. The CDR3 contains 13 residues. The CDR3 DNA is TGTGCCAGCAGCTGGAACAGAAATTCACCCCTCCACTTT. Translating it yields CASSWNRNSPLHF.

The rearrangement joins TRBV12-3 or TRBV12-4 to TRBJ2-7; 7 positions match TRBD1. The ends lost 6 bases at V and 9 bases at J; junction bases unmatched: 5. The CDR3 has 11 residues. The CDR3 reads CASRNTGVQYF. The CDR3 nucleotides read TGTGCCAGCAGAAATACAGGGGTGCAGTACTTC.

The gene calls are TRBV19 and TRBJ2-3; 12 positions agree with TRBD2. This CDR3 is built from 16 residues. J gave up 2 bases and V 6 bases, and 6 bases lay outside the gene matches. Per germline, CDR1 LNHDA and CDR2 SQIVND (reference sequence). This CDR3 is CASRRLAGDNTDTQYF. In DNA form, the CDR3 reads TGTGCCAGTAGGCGACTAGCGGGAGACAACACAGATACGCAGTATTTT.

The chain carries TRBV20-1 and TRBJ1-6; D gene uncertain. The length of the CDR3 is 15 residues. Looked up from germline, CDR1 is DFQATT and CDR2 is SNEGSKA (reference sequence). V lost 3 bases, J lost 1 base, and 10 bases lay in between. CDR3: CSASPNGSYNSPLHF. The CDR3 region has the DNA TGCAGTGCTAGTCCAAACGGGTCCTATAATTCACCCCTCCACTTT.

The V gene is TRBV6-1, the J gene TRBJ2-5, with 10 bases aligning to TRBD1. V dropped 1 base and J dropped 7; count of bases not matched to a gene: 3. CDR1 is MNHNS, CDR2 SASEGT, per germline. The CDR3 is 14 residues long. CDR3 sequence: CASSEEGDRGTQYF. CDR3 in DNA: TGTGCCAGCAGTGAAGAAGGGGACAGGGGGACCCAGTACTTC.

The chain recombines TRBV6-5 with TRBJ2-2, with D tentatively TRBD1 (5 bases). Germline values: CDR1 MNHEY, CDR2 SVGAGI. Trimming removed 7 bases at V and 0 bases at J, with 12 bases between. The CDR3 is 15 amino acids. The CDR3 protein is CASTLQGPNTGELFF. In nucleotides, the CDR3 is TGTGCCAGCACCCTTCAGGGTCCGAACACCGGGGAGCTGTTTTTT.

The gene calls are TRBV19 and TRBJ1-4, with a weak D call TRBD1 (6 bases). This CDR3 is built from 15 residues. V gave up 4 bases and J gave up 4 bases, with 13 bases separating them. Germline loops: CDR1 LNHDA, CDR2 SQIVND (reference sequence). Here the CDR3 DNA reads TGTGCCAGTAGTACACAGGGAAATAGTAATGAAAAACTGTTTTTT. Translation: CASSTQGNSNEKLFF.

This clone was counted once. V gene TRBV24-1 combines with J gene TRBJ1-5, with D possibly TRBD1 on 5 matching bases. Germline V gene lookup returns CDR1 KGHDR and CDR2 SFDVKD. The length of the CDR3 is 17 residues. V shed 4 bases and J shed 2 bases, with 17 bases lying between them. The CDR3, as DNA: TGTGCCACCAGTGACCCCTCCAGGGATGCAGGCAATCAGCCCCAGCATTTT. This sequence encodes CATSDPSRDAGNQPQHF.

V usage is TRBV7-9 and J usage is TRBJ2-4; maybe TRBD1 (6 bases). The CDR3 is 16 residues long. The V gene's germline CDR1 is SEHNR and CDR2 FQNEAQ (reference sequence). V was pared by 5 bases and J by 1 base, with 15 bases between. The CDR3 DNA sequence: TGTGCCAGCAGCCCGGACAGTCGTGGGGCCAAAAACATTCAGTACTTC. As protein: CASSPDSRGAKNIQYF.

The V call is TRBV2, the J call TRBJ2-1; a weak D match, TRBD1 (6 bases). Trimming took off 4 bases at V and 5 bases at J, with 9 bases between the two ends. CDR3 length: 13 amino acids. Germline V gives CDR1 SNHLY, CDR2 FYNNEI. This CDR3 is CASSVRTDNEQFF. CDR3 DNA: TGTGCCAGCAGTGTGAGGACAGACAATGAGCAGTTCTTC.

In nucleotides, the CDR3 is TGTGCCAGCAGTAGACAGGGGAAGAACTATGGCTACACCTTC. The encoded protein is CASSRQGKNYGYTF. This chain joins TRBV28 and TRBJ1-2, with 8 bases lining up with TRBD1. The CDR3 runs 14 residues. The ends lost 5 bases at V and 2 bases at J; junction bases unmatched: 4. Germline CDR1 is MDHEN and CDR2 is SYDVKM.

The chain links TRBV5-4 to TRBJ2-5; possibly TRBD1 for D (5 bases). CDR3 size: 15 residues. Trimming removed 4 bases at V and 5 bases at J, with 18 bases between. Germline V gives CDR1 SGHNT, CDR2 YYREEE (reference sequence). CDR3: CASSHAGFLAETQYF. In DNA, the CDR3 is TGTGCCAGCAGCCACGCAGGGTTCCTCGCGGAGACCCAGTACTTC. The full variable domain, its missing parts supplied by reference TRBV5-4 and TRBJ2-5, is ETGVTQSPTHLIKTRGQQVTLRCSSQSGHNTVSWYQQALGQGPQFIFQYYREEENGRGNFPPRFSGLQFPNYSSELNVNALELDDSALYLCASSHAGFLAETQYFGPGTRLLVL.

This chain connects TRBV6-5 to TRBJ2-7, with 8 nucleotides matching TRBD1. This CDR3 is built from 14 residues. The V and J ends lost 8 bases and 3 bases, in that order; junction bases with no gene match: 9. Germline loops: CDR1 MNHEY, CDR2 SVGAGI. The CDR3 DNA follows: TGTGCCAGCTCAAATGAAGGACAGGGCTACGAGCAGTACTTC. Its translation: CASSNEGQGYEQYF.

The V and J genes are TRBV3-1 (or the pseudogene TRBV3-2) and TRBJ2-6; D might be TRBD2 (7 bases). Trimming cost V 0 bases and J 2 bases, with 23 bases left between them. The CDR3 extends over 21 amino acids. Per the germline V gene, CDR1 is LGHDT and CDR2 is YNNKEL (reference sequence). The CDR3 nucleotides read TGTGCCAGCAGCCAAGATATTTTTCGGAATGGGGGGGGCGCTGGGGCCAACGTCCTGACTTTC. Translated: CASSQDIFRNGGGAGANVLTF.

Only one count was recorded for this clone. The rearrangement joins TRBV5-4 to TRBJ2-3; 10 bases line up with TRBD2. The J segment lost 5 bases and the V segment lost 7 bases, leaving 7 bases of the junction unmatched. The CDR3 spans 14 residues. Germline values: CDR1 SGHNT, CDR2 YYREEE (reference sequence). CDR3 sequence reads: CASRRAGGRDTQYF. The CDR3 DNA follows: TGTGCCAGCCGACGAGCGGGGGGGCGAGATACGCAGTATTTT.

This chain connects TRBV18 to TRBJ2-1, with 10 bases matching TRBD2. The CDR3 has 15 residues. J lost 5 bases, V lost 2 bases, and 3 bases had no gene match. Germline V CDR1 and CDR2: KGHSH, LQKENI. The CDR3 sequence: CASSPISGGNNEQFF. The CDR3 coding sequence is TGTGCCAGCTCACCAATTAGCGGGGGGAACAATGAGCAGTTCTTC.

The chain combines TRBV4-1 with TRBJ2-2, with TRBD2 matching 8 bases. The CDR3 is 15 amino acids. Germline V gene sequence: CDR1 MGHRA, CDR2 YSYEKL. V lost 4 bases and J lost 1; bases outside the gene matches: 2. CDR3 DNA sequence: TGCGCCAGCAGCCGCGGGGGGCTGAACACCGGGGAGCTGTTTTTT. Translation gives CASSRGGLNTGELFF.

This chain joins TRBV5-6 and TRBJ2-7; a weak D match, TRBD1 (6 bases). The CDR3 is made up of 16 amino acids. Germline-derived CDR1 and CDR2 are SGHDT and YYEEEE. Trimming left V 2 bases short and J 0 bases short, with 15 bases between. DNA of the CDR3: TGTGCCAGCAGCTTAGAATCAGGGGCCTTCTCCTACGAGCAGTACTTC. Translation: CASSLESGAFSYEQYF.

The chain has TRBV29-1 and TRBJ1-1, with D possibly being TRBD1 (6 bases). Trimming pared 1 base from V and 5 bases from J, leaving 14 bases between. The CDR3 spans 14 residues. From germline, CDR1 is SQVTM and CDR2 ANQGSEA. The CDR3 DNA sequence: TGCAGCGTTGAAGTAGTGGGGGCTTGGACTGAAGCTTTCTTT. Encoded protein: CSVEVVGAWTEAFF.

The rearrangement joins TRBV5-6 to TRBJ2-4, with 7 nucleotides matching TRBD1. This CDR3 comprises 14 residues. Looked up from germline, CDR1 is SGHDT and CDR2 is YYEEEE. V shed 4 bases and J 5 bases; nucleotides not matched to a gene: 6. As DNA, the CDR3 is TGTGCCAGCAGCGCCTGGACAGGCCAAAACATTCAGTACTTC. Protein sequence: CASSAWTGQNIQYF. Full variable domain (missing parts from reference TRBV5-6 and TRBJ2-4): DAGVTQSPTHLIKTRGQQVTLRCSPKSGHDTVSWYQQALGQGPQFIFQYYEEEERQRGNFPDRFSGHQFPNYSSELNVNALLLGDSALYLCASSAWTGQNIQYFGAGTRLSVL.

The rearrangement links TRBV30 to TRBJ1-2, with D unclear. Trimming removed 0 bases from V and 7 bases from J, with 12 bases in between. The CDR3 runs to 13 residues. Germline CDR1 reads GTSNPN; CDR2 reads SVGIG (reference sequence). CDR3 protein: CAWSVERRGGYTF. The CDR3 bases are TGTGCCTGGAGTGTTGAAAGGAGAGGTGGCTACACCTTC.

This chain connects TRBV30 to TRBJ1-5; D may be TRBD1 (6 bases). Germline V gene sequence: CDR1 GTSNPN, CDR2 SVGIG (reference sequence). Trimming removed 2 bases from V and 0 bases from J, with 17 bases in between. The CDR3 covers 17 residues. CDR3 nucleotides: TGTGCCTGGAGTCGACTATCGGACAGCCTTAGCAATCAGCCCCAGCATTTT. It is translated as CAWSRLSDSLSNQPQHF.